Listed below are T cell receptor beta chains from one sample, sequenced in a study of cytomegalovirus exposure and HLA in healthy donors. Assay: immunoSEQ multiplex PCR; the TCRdb copy retains only in-frame clones and omits some. The sample contains 100,000 or so clones, around 80% of which appear only once. The sequencing sample was made of PBMCs. These receptors all stem from a female donor in good health and CMV-seropositive. Each CDR3 is given with its conserved first and last residue. The listing skips clone size in some rows; elsewhere it reads once, few, many or a size class.

v_call	clone_size	cdr3_aa
TRBV9	.	CASGDRDRVTDTQYF
TRBV29-1	.	CSVGGPGPRMNTEAFF
TRBV19	few	CASSRLGGGDGYTF
TRBV27	.	CATSGQGANQPQHF
TRBV2	.	CASSPRQGGNSPLHF
TRBV6-1	.	CASSQGPTATYEQYF
TRBV6-1	.	CASGANTVSYNEQFF
TRBV13	.	CASSFGGDEQYF
TRBV19	.	CASMSYPGQALNQPQHF
TRBV19	.	CASSTASRLAGAYEQYF
TRBV29-1	.	CSVDGRVSYNEQFF
TRBV30	.	CAWSRDRSYGYTF
TRBV10-3	.	CAISDHDWGAFF
TRBV2	.	CASSPGPLGADTQYF
TRBV10-2	.	CASRDRLAETYEQYF
TRBV7-9	.	CASSQETQYF
TRBV28	.	CASTRPGQPYEQYF
TRBV5-1	.	CASSLGSGTGDSPLHF
TRBV13	medium-sized	CASSGEQGDGYTF
TRBV7-2	.	CASSPSGGTQYF
TRBV2	few	CASATSGVQETQYF
TRBV14	.	CASSQGTGADTQYF
TRBV2	few	CASRSGRAWDTQYF
TRBV7-6	.	CASSLGQRGGPTDTQYF
TRBV19	.	CASSIQGGPYEQYF
TRBV18	.	CASSPSQGGTEAFF
TRBV6-1	.	CASKPRGINEKLFF
TRBV19	.	CASSIAWREGETQYF
TRBV2	.	CASSRTGPSYEQYF
TRBV6-1	.	CASRDLSREQFF
TRBV9	.	CASSVGGGTSGNNEQFF
TRBV11-2	.	CASSLGWRGGYNTYNEQFF
TRBV19	.	CASRTQGNTEAFF
TRBV21-1	few	CASSKGGRLAGGSSYEQYF
TRBV5-4	.	CASSLGGQGIDYGYTF
TRBV5-1	.	CASSTDRTSAFF
TRBV30	.	CAWRAPGSGNTIYF
TRBV30	.	CAWSLGGLADNEQFF
TRBV5-1	.	CASREGGNQPQHF
TRBV7-9	.	CASSGGLAGAGWETQYF
TRBV5-5	.	CASSLGVGSSYEQYF